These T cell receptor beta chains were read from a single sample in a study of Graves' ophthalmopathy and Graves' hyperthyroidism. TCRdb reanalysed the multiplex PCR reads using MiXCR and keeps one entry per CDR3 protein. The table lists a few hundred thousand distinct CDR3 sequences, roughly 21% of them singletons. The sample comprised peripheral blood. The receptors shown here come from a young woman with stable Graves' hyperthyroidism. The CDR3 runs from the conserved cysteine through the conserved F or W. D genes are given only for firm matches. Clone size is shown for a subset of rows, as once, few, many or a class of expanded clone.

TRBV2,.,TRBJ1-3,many,CASNKGALRDSSGNTIYF,TGTGCCAGCAATAAAGGAGCCCTTCGCGACAGCTCTGGAAACACCATATATTTT
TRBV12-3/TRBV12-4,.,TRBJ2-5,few,CASSLARLGKETQYF,TGTGCCAGCAGTTTAGCTCGGCTGGGGAAAGAGACCCAGTACTTC
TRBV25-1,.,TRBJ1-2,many,CASSEVITENYGYTF,TGTGCCAGCAGTGAAGTTATAACGGAGAACTATGGCTACACCTTC
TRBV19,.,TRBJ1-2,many,CASSVQNYGYTF,TGTGCCAGTAGTGTACAGAACTATGGCTACACCTTC
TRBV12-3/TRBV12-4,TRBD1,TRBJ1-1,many,CASTLDRGNTEAFF,TGTGCCAGCACCCTCGACAGGGGGAACACTGAAGCTTTCTTT
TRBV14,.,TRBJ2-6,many,CASSSSNGANVLTF,TGTGCCAGCAGCAGCTCCAATGGGGCCAACGTCCTGACTTTC
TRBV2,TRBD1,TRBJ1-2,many,CASRSGQGWGYTF,TGTGCCAGCAGGAGCGGACAGGGCTGGGGCTACACCTTC
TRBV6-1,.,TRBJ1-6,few,CASREGGQNSPLHF,TGTGCCAGCAGGGAAGGGGGGCAGAATTCACCCCTCCACTTT
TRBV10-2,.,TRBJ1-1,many,CASSESIIVNTEAFF,TGCGCCAGCAGTGAGTCTATTATCGTGAACACTGAAGCTTTCTTT
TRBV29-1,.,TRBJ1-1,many,CSVTSGSGGTEAFF,TGCAGCGTTACGAGCGGGAGTGGTGGCACTGAAGCTTTCTTT
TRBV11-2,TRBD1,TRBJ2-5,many,CASSSPSRGYQETQYF,TGTGCCAGCAGCTCACCAAGCAGGGGGTACCAAGAGACCCAGTACTTC
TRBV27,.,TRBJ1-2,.,CASSPTMWGGYTF,TGTGCCAGCAGCCCGACGATGTGGGGTGGCTACACCTTC
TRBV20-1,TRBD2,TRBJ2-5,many,CSGRGQETQYF,TGTAGCGGGAGAGGGCAAGAGACCCAGTACTTC
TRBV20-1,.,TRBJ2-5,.,CSASTLAVQETQYF,TGCAGTGCTAGTACTTTAGCGGTTCAAGAGACCCAGTACTTC
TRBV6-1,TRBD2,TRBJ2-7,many,CASSSLGLAGAREQYF,TGTGCCAGCAGTAGCCTGGGACTAGCGGGAGCACGGGAGCAGTACTTC